What follows are 29 T cell receptor beta chains derived from one specimen sequenced in a study of CD8+ T cells in alopecia areata. After isolation, RNA underwent reverse transcription to generate cDNA as the sequencing template. Profiling relied on immunoSEQ multiplex PCR, and the TCRdb table lists in-frame clones only, not all of them. The profile shows roughly 200,000 clones, roughly 60% of them singletons. The sample in question was CD4+ T cells sorted from blood, obtained at week 0. All receptors derive from a human donor with alopecia areata.

The chain couples TRBV11-1 to TRBJ1-6; no reliable D call. CDR3 length equals 13 residues. With 3 bases removed from V and 9 bases from J, the gap between germline ends came to 9 bases. In germline, CDR1 is SGHAT, CDR2 FQDESV (reference sequence). CDR3 coding DNA: TGTGCCAGCAGCTTTCGATCGTTTTCACCCCTCCACTTT. Its protein is CASSFRSFSPLHF.

V usage is TRBV2 and J usage is TRBJ2-1, with TRBD1 matching 7 bases. V lost 6 bases and J lost 7; bases outside the gene matches: 6. Looked up from germline, CDR1 is SNHLY and CDR2 is FYNNEI. The CDR3 has 13 residues. The CDR3 nucleotides are TGTGCCAGCAGAACGCCGACAGGGAATGAGCAGTTCTTC. Its protein is CASRTPTGNEQFF.

The V and J genes are TRBV5-1 and TRBJ2-3, with 12 bases lining up with TRBD2. V shed 3 bases and J 0 bases; nucleotides not matched to a gene: 8. Germline lookup yields CDR1 SGHRS and CDR2 YFSETQ. The CDR3 is 18 amino acids. CDR3 region: CASSYRPGLAGSTDTQYF. The CDR3, as DNA: TGCGCCAGCAGCTACCGCCCCGGACTAGCGGGGAGCACAGATACGCAGTATTTT.

The chain employs TRBV5-6 and TRBJ1-2, with 12 nucleotides matching TRBD1. CDR1 and CDR2 from the germline V gene are SGHDT and YYEEEE. The CDR3 runs to 17 residues. With V trimmed by 1 base and J by 10 bases, 14 bases remained unmatched. CDR3 coding DNA: TGTGCCAGCAGCTTGAGGCCGTCGGGACAGGGGGCGAATCACTACACCTTC. Its protein product is CASSLRPSGQGANHYTF.

This clone was recorded only once. The rearrangement uses TRBV19 and TRBJ1-2, with D hard to call. Deletions cut 5 bases from V and 5 bases from J, with 12 bases between. Per the germline V gene, CDR1 is LNHDA and CDR2 is SQIVND (reference sequence). CDR3 length: 13 residues. DNA of the CDR3: TGTGCCAGTAGTCCGCAGGCCGCTTATGGCTACACCTTC. Translating gives CASSPQAAYGYTF.

This rearrangement joins TRBV6-1 to TRBJ1-2; 8 nucleotides match TRBD1. The trim removed 7 bases at V and 2 bases at J, leaving 9 bases unmatched. CDR1 is MNHNS, CDR2 SASEGT, per germline. CDR3 length equals 15 residues. The chain's CDR3 is CASISRQGKNYGYTF. CDR3 nucleotide sequence: TGTGCCAGCATCTCCCGACAGGGGAAGAACTATGGCTACACCTTC.

The chain links TRBV9 to TRBJ1-2, with D tentatively TRBD1 (6 bases). This CDR3 contains 15 residues. CDR1 is SGDLS, CDR2 YYNGEE, per germline. V lost 0 bases and J 3 bases, leaving 12 bases between the germline ends. The DNA for the CDR3 is TGTGCCAGCAGCGTAGTCTTGGGGGCGGACTATGGCTACACCTTC. This encodes CASSVVLGADYGYTF.

On this clone itself: Other nucleotide sequences from this sample produce the same CDR3. The DNA of the CDR3 is TGCAGCGCTTTGAACACTGAAGCTTTCTTT. Residues: CSALNTEAFF. This sequence joins TRBV29-1 and TRBJ1-1; D gene unclear. The V and J ends lost 7 bases and 0 bases respectively, with 3 bases between them. CDR3 length: 10 amino acids. The V gene's germline CDR1 is SQVTM and CDR2 ANQGSEA.

The genes are TRBV10-2 and TRBJ2-3, with D unresolved. The CDR3 consists of 11 residues. Germline CDR1 and CDR2: WSHSY and SAAADI. V was trimmed by 2 bases and J by 5 bases, leaving 2 bases between them. The chain's CDR3 is CASSEIDTQYF. CDR3 DNA sequence: TGCGCCAGCAGTGAGATAGATACGCAGTATTTT.

The table lists this clone with a few counts. The gene calls are TRBV2 and TRBJ2-7; D ambiguous. The germline V gene has CDR1 SNHLY and CDR2 FYNNEI. Between the trimmed V and J ends, which lost 4 bases and 7 bases, there was a span of 11 bases. The CDR3 contains 12 residues. As DNA, the CDR3 is TGTGCCAGCAGTGTTTCCCTGCGTGAGCAGTACTTC. Translated: CASSVSLREQYF.

The chain has TRBV27 and TRBJ2-3; no clear D. The CDR3 loop spans 13 amino acids. V gave up 0 bases and J gave up 3 bases, with 4 bases separating them. CDR1 and CDR2 (germline): MNHEY, SMNVEV (reference sequence). CDR3 in DNA: TGTGCCAGCAGTTTATCGAAGACAGATACGCAGTATTTT. Its translation is CASSLSKTDTQYF.

The chain has TRBV5-6 and TRBJ1-6, with TRBD1 as a possible D gene (6 bases). The length of the CDR3 is 14 residues. Germline assignment: CDR1 SGHDT and CDR2 YYEEEE. Trimming stripped 5 bases from V and 9 bases from J, with 15 bases between. The CDR3 here is CASSHNSGVSPLHF. DNA of the CDR3: TGTGCCAGCAGTCATAATTCAGGGGTTTCACCCCTCCACTTT.

This sequence joins TRBV5-1 and TRBJ2-1; 11 nucleotides match TRBD2. Trimming cost V 4 bases and J 0 bases; bases outside gene matches: 9. CDR1 is SGHRS, CDR2 YFSETQ, per germline. The CDR3 consists of 18 residues. Here the CDR3 DNA reads TGCGCCAGCAGCCCTTATTCACTAGCGGGGGACTCCTACAATGAGCAGTTCTTC. Translated: CASSPYSLAGDSYNEQFF. Full variable domain (remainder filled in from reference TRBV5-1 and TRBJ2-1): KAGVTQTPRYLIKTRGQQVTLSCSPISGHRSVSWYQQTPGQGLQFLFEYFSETQRNKGNFPGRFSGRQFSNSRSEMNVSTLELGDSALYLCASSPYSLAGDSYNEQFFGPGTRLTVL.

The CDR3 loop reads CASSPSVEQFF. CDR3 nucleotides: TGTGCCAGCTCACCGTCCGTGGAGCAGTTCTTC. The rearrangement joins TRBV18 to TRBJ2-1; D gene unclear. The V end lost 3 bases, the J end lost 10 bases, and 7 bases lay between the germline ends. The length of the CDR3 is 11 residues. From germline, CDR1 is KGHSH and CDR2 LQKENI.

The V and J genes are TRBV2 and TRBJ2-6; maybe TRBD2 (5 bases). Trimming removed 7 bases from V and 2 bases from J, with 9 bases in between. This CDR3 is 14 amino acids long. CDR1 and CDR2 from the germline V gene are SNHLY and FYNNEI. The CDR3 coding sequence is TGTGCCAGCAAAGAGGGTCCTGGGGCCAACGTCCTGACTTTC. It specifies CASKEGPGANVLTF.

J is TRBJ1-2 and V is TRBV5-1, with no clear D. Trimming stripped 0 bases from V and 3 bases from J, with 6 bases between. Germline V gene sequence: CDR1 SGHRS, CDR2 YFSETQ. The CDR3 spans 13 residues. CDR3 DNA sequence: TGCGCCAGCAGCTTGGACAGTGACTATGGCTACACCTTC. Its protein product is CASSLDSDYGYTF.

This chain links TRBV30 with TRBJ1-2, with 9 bases lining up with TRBD1. Germline V gene lookup returns CDR1 GTSNPN and CDR2 SVGIG (reference sequence). The CDR3 extends over 17 amino acids. Unmatched junction bases numbered 18, after V lost 2 bases and J lost 8 bases. The chain's CDR3 is CAWSTPGTGLTSKGYTF. Here the CDR3 DNA reads TGTGCCTGGAGTACCCCAGGGACAGGGCTCACTTCAAAGGGCTACACCTTC.

The genes are TRBV5-1 and TRBJ1-5, with D unclear. Trimming removed 0 bases at V and 5 bases at J, with 12 bases between. Germline CDR1 SGHRS, CDR2 YFSETQ. The CDR3 has 15 amino acids. The CDR3 loop is CASSLGDTADQPQHF. The DNA for the CDR3 is TGCGCCAGCAGCTTGGGAGATACCGCCGATCAGCCCCAGCATTTT.

The V gene is TRBV4-3, the J gene TRBJ2-7, with 7 bases that match TRBD1. Looked up from germline, CDR1 is LGHNA and CDR2 is YSLEER. CDR3 length: 15 amino acids. The V segment lost 1 base and the J segment 0 bases; nucleotides outside the gene matches: 3. CDR3 sequence: CASSQVGDSSYEQYF. The CDR3 DNA reads as TGCGCCAGCAGCCAAGTGGGGGACAGCTCCTACGAGCAGTACTTC.

The CDR3 DNA reads TGTGCCAGCGGGGCGGACAGGGGGCAAAATTCACCCCTCCACTTT. It is translated as CASGADRGQNSPLHF. The chain employs TRBV7-9 and TRBJ1-6, with TRBD1 identical over 11 bases. This CDR3 has 15 residues. V lost 8 bases and J lost 7; bases outside the gene matches: 7. CDR1 is SEHNR and CDR2 is FQNEAQ in the germline V gene (reference sequence). The entire variable domain, with the rest obtained from reference TRBV7-9 and TRBJ1-6, is as follows: DTGVSQNPRHKITKRGQNVTFRCDPISEHNRLYWYRQTLGQGPEFLTYFQNEAQLEKSRLLSDRFSAERPKGSFSTLEIQRTEQGDSAMYLCASGADRGQNSPLHFGNGTRLTVT.

The DNA for the CDR3 is TGTGCCAGCAGTTACCGGGGCGGTACGCAGTATTTT. This encodes CASSYRGGTQYF. The chain couples TRBV6-5 to TRBJ2-3, with D perhaps matching TRBD1 or TRBD2 (5 bases each). With 2 bases removed from V and 8 bases from J, the gap between germline ends came to 8 bases. Germline V lookup: CDR1 MNHEY, CDR2 SVGAGI. The CDR3 sequence is 12 residues long.

This clone has a handful of counts. This chain joins TRBV25-1 and TRBJ1-2; no definite D call. Germline values: CDR1 MGHDK, CDR2 SYGVNS. The V end lost 1 base, the J end lost 3 bases, and 12 bases lay between the germline ends. This CDR3 region has 15 residues. DNA of the CDR3: TGTGCCAGCAGTGAATTTCTCCAGGATGACTATGGCTACACCTTC. This translates into CASSEFLQDDYGYTF.

The CDR3 loop is CASSPLQGAKNIQYF. The CDR3 bases are TGTGCCAGCAGCCCCCTCCAGGGGGCCAAAAACATTCAGTACTTC. The rearrangement links TRBV9 to TRBJ2-4; D perhaps matches TRBD1 (6 bases). The CDR3 length is 15 residues. Trimming took off 4 bases at V and 1 base at J, with 12 bases between the two ends. Germline V CDR1 and CDR2: SGDLS, YYNGEE.

The rearrangement links TRBV5-1 to TRBJ2-3; D is perhaps TRBD1 (6 bases). CDR3 length: 18 residues. CDR1 SGHRS and CDR2 YFSETQ come from the germline V gene. Trimming removed 7 bases at V and 3 bases at J, with 27 bases between. CDR3 sequence reads: CASSKDRSMRVGTDTQYF. CDR3 DNA sequence: TGCGCCAGCTCTAAAGACAGGTCCATGAGGGTCGGGACAGATACGCAGTATTTT.

The rearrangement uses TRBV7-2 and TRBJ2-3; D is unresolved. Germline-derived CDR1 and CDR2 are SGHTA and FQGNSA. Trimming cost V 5 bases and J 7 bases, with 10 bases left between them. The CDR3 is made up of 12 amino acids. CDR3 loop: CASSPSHNTQYF. DNA of the CDR3: TGTGCCAGCAGCCCCAGCCACAATACGCAGTATTTT.

This clone was observed once. The junction does not match germline at one end; this may be a read error. V usage is TRBV4-1 and J usage is TRBJ2-3; D is uncertain. CDR3 length equals 14 residues. CDR1 and CDR2 (germline): MGHRA, YSYEKL. The CDR3 loop is CASSQEAFTDTQYF. The CDR3, as DNA: TGTGCCAGCAGCCAAGAGGCCTTCACAGATACGCAGTATTTT.

J is TRBJ1-5 and V is TRBV9, with unresolved D. The CDR3 has 15 residues. V dropped 0 bases and J dropped 6 bases, with 13 bases sitting between them. The germline gives CDR1 SGDLS, CDR2 YYNGEE. The CDR3 loop reads CASSVGPLAGQPQHF. CDR3 nucleotides: TGTGCCAGCAGCGTAGGGCCGCTGGCAGGTCAGCCCCAGCATTTT.

This clone has a single count. The genes are TRBV9 and TRBJ1-4; D gene ambiguous. V was pared by 7 bases and J by 0 bases, with 13 bases between. This CDR3 is 15 amino acids long. Germline V CDR1 and CDR2: SGDLS, YYNGEE. The CDR3 protein is CASGRCPTTNEKLFF. DNA for the CDR3: TGTGCCAGCGGGAGGTGCCCAACAACTAATGAAAAACTGTTTTTT. Full variable domain (rest looked up from reference TRBV9 and TRBJ1-4): DSGVTQTPKHLITATGQRVTLRCSPRSGDLSVYWYQQSLDQGLQFLIQYYNGEERAKGNILERFSAQQFPDLHSELNLSSLELGDSALYFCASGRCPTTNEKLFFGSGTQLSVL.

The V call is TRBV30, the J call TRBJ2-6; 7 nucleotides align to TRBD1. CDR3 length: 15 residues. The germline CDR1 and CDR2 sequences are GTSNPN and SVGIG (reference sequence). The junction had 5 bases not matched to a gene; V was cut back by 4 bases and J by 2 bases. In nucleotides, the CDR3 is TGTGCCTGGACGAATCAGGGGGCTGGGGCCAACGTCCTGACTTTC. Translation gives CAWTNQGAGANVLTF.